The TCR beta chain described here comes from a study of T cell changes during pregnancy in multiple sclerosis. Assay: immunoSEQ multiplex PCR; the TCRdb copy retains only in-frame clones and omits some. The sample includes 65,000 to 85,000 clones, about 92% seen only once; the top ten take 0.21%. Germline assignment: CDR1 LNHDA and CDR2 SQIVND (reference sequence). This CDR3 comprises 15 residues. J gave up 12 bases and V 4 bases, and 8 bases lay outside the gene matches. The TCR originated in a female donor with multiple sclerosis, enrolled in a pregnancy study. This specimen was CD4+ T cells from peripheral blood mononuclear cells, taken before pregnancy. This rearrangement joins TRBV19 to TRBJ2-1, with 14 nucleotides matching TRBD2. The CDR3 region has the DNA TGTGCCAGTAGTACACCGGGACTAGCGGGAGCGGGGCAGTTCTTC. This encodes CASSTPGLAGAGQFF.